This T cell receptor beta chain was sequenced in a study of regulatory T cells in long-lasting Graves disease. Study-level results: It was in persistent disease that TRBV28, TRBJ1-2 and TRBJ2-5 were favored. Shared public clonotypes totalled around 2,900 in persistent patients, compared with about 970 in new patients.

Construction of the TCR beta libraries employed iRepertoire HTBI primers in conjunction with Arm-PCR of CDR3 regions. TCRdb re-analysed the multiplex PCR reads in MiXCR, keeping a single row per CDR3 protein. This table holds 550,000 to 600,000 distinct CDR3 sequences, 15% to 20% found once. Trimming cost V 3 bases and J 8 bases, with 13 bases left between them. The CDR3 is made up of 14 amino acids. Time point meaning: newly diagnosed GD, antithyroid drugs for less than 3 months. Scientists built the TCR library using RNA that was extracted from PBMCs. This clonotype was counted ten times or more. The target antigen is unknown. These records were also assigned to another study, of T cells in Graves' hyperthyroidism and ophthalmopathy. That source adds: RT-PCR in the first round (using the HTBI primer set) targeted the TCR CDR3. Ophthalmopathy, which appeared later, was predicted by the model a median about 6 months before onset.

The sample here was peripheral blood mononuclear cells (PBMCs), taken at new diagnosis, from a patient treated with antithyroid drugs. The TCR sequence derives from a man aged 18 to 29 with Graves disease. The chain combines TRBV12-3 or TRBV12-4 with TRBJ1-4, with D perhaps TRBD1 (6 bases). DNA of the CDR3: TGTGCCAGCAGTTTTACCGGGGGCCGGGAAAAACTGTTTTTT. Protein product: CASSFTGGREKLFF.